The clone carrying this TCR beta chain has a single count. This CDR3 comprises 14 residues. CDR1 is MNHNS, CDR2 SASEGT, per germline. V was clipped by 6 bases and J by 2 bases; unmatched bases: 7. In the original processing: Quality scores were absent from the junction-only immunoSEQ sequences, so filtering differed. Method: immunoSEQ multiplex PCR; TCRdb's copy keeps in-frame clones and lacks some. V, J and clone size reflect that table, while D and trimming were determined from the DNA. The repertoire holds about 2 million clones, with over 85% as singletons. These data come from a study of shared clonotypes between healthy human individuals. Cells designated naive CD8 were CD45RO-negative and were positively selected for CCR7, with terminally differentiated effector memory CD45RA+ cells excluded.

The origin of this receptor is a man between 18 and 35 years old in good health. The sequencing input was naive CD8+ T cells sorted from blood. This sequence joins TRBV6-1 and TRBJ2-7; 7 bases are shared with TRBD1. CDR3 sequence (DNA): TGTGCCAGCAGCCAACCGGGACAGACCTACGAGCAGTACTTC. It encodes CASSQPGQTYEQYF.